This T cell receptor beta chain was identified in a study of blood T cell repertoires in COVID-19. Overall study context: Samples of COVID-19 (acute and convalescent) were obtained from the United States, Italy and Spain. Sample material is recorded as cDNA or gDNA derived from T cells, B-cell-depleted T cells, or PBMCs.

The CDR3 is made up of 16 amino acids. The germline V and J ends were trimmed by 0 bases and 9 bases, with 20 bases remaining between them. In germline, CDR1 is LGHNA, CDR2 YSLEER. Libraries were prepared by immunoSEQ multiplex PCR; TCRdb keeps only in-frame clonotypes and omits some of them. The sample contains 95,000 or so clones, around 88% of which appear only once. The source of this sequence is a man older than 75 with active or convalescent COVID-19. The sequencing sample was made of peripheral blood. This sequence joins TRBV4-3 and TRBJ2-5; tentatively, D is TRBD2 (6 bases). The CDR3 loop is CASSQDPTRGARAQYF. The DNA for the CDR3 is TGCGCCAGCAGCCAAGATCCGACTAGAGGGGCCAGGGCCCAGTACTTC.